The 14 T cell receptor beta chains given below trace back to one sample, sequenced in a study of CD8 T cells in Susac syndrome. RNA totalling about 0.5 to 1 ug underwent reverse transcription with random hexamers. TCRdb reanalysed the immunoSEQ multiplex PCR reads using MiXCR and keeps one entry per CDR3 protein. Among roughly 200,000 distinct CDR3 sequences listed, about 91% were seen once. The sequenced material came from CD4+ T cells from PBMCs. The source is a human donor with Susac syndrome.

CDR3: CASSIGQGVTDTQYF. The CDR3 DNA reads TGTGCCAGTAGTATAGGACAGGGTGTCACAGATACGCAGTATTTT. J is TRBJ2-3 and V is TRBV19, with 7 nucleotides matching TRBD1. Germline V gene data show CDR1 as LNHDA and CDR2 as SQIVND (reference sequence). CDR3 length: 15 amino acids. The J segment lost 2 bases and the V segment lost 1 base, leaving 3 bases of the junction unmatched.

V and J are TRBV6-5 and TRBJ2-1; 7 bases match TRBD2. Germline CDR1 and CDR2: MNHEY and SVGAGI. The junction had 7 bases not matched to a gene; V was cut back by 2 bases and J by 9 bases. The CDR3 consists of 14 residues. CDR3 coding DNA: TGTGCCAGCAGTTACGCGGAGCGGGATAGTGAGCAGTTCTTC. Amino acids: CASSYAERDSEQFF.

The chain has TRBV12-3 or TRBV12-4 and TRBJ1-3; D gene ambiguous. V lost 6 bases and J 0 bases, leaving 9 bases between the germline ends. This CDR3 spans 14 amino acids. The CDR3 protein is CASRTAVSGNTIYF. The CDR3 nucleotides are TGTGCCAGCAGAACAGCCGTCTCTGGAAACACCATATATTTT.

This clonotype showed up just once. The CDR3 coding sequence is TGTGCCAGCAGCCTTTCCGGGACAGGAGACTATGGCTACACCTTC. This encodes CASSLSGTGDYGYTF. The V gene is TRBV2, the J gene TRBJ1-2, with TRBD1 matching 8 bases. This CDR3 is 15 amino acids long. Germline CDR1 SNHLY, CDR2 FYNNEI. With 6 bases clipped from V and 3 bases from J, the junction kept 9 bases outside the gene matches.

The CDR3 DNA reads TGTGCCAGCAGACAAACCTGGGACGCTAACTATGGCTACACCTTC. Its protein product is CASRQTWDANYGYTF. The chain uses TRBV6-5 and TRBJ1-2, with D possibly being TRBD1 (5 bases). V lost 6 bases, J lost 0 bases, and 14 bases lay in between. Germline CDR1 and CDR2: MNHEY and SVGAGI. The CDR3 spans 15 residues.

The V gene is TRBV7-3, the J gene TRBJ2-1; no clear D. The germline CDR1 and CDR2 sequences are SGHTA and FQGTGA. V was shortened by 5 bases and J by 10 bases, with 15 bases between the two germline ends. CDR3 length: 13 amino acids. CDR3 DNA: TGTGCCAGCAGCCCCTCCGGGTCCAGCGAGCAGTTCTTC. Translation gives CASSPSGSSEQFF.

J is TRBJ2-5 and V is TRBV6-5; weak D call: TRBD1 (6 bases). The germline V and J ends were trimmed by 6 bases and 8 bases, with 19 bases remaining between them. This CDR3 is built from 14 residues. The germline gives CDR1 MNHEY, CDR2 SVGAGI. CDR3 sequence (DNA): TGTGCCAGCAGGCAACGGACAGCCTTTAGCACCCAGTACTTC. The encoded protein is CASRQRTAFSTQYF.

This clonotype has just a few counts. V gene TRBV6-1 combines with J gene TRBJ1-2, with 7 nucleotides matching TRBD1. This CDR3 is built from 11 residues. Losses at the gene ends were 6 bases for V and 8 bases for J; bases not matched to a gene: 3. From germline, CDR1 is MNHNS and CDR2 SASEGT. CDR3 sequence: CASRETGGYTF. The DNA for the CDR3 is TGTGCCAGCAGGGAGACAGGGGGCTACACCTTC.

The chain joins TRBV20-1 to TRBJ2-3; 8 positions agree with TRBD2. This CDR3 region has 18 residues. Germline V gene lookup returns CDR1 DFQATT and CDR2 SNEGSKA (reference sequence). Trimming removed 1 base from V and 4 bases from J; junction bases left unmatched: 16. Written as DNA, the CDR3 is TGCAGTGCTAGAGTAACTGGGGGACTAGGAGTCCCGGCAGATACGCAGTATTTT. As protein: CSARVTGGLGVPADTQYF.

V is TRBV14 and J is TRBJ1-2; 9 bases agree with TRBD1. V dropped 1 base and J dropped 10; count of bases not matched to a gene: 19. Germline CDR1 SGHDN, CDR2 FVKESK. The CDR3 contains 18 residues. This chain's CDR3 is CASSQGRSQGAITDDYTF. In DNA form, the CDR3 reads TGTGCCAGCAGCCAAGGCCGGTCACAGGGGGCGATCACCGATGACTACACCTTC.

The chain couples TRBV11-2 to TRBJ1-3; no firm D call. V gave up 3 bases and J gave up 3 bases, with 6 bases separating them. Germline V lookup: CDR1 SGHAT, CDR2 FQNNGV. The CDR3 has 13 amino acids. CDR3 bases: TGTGCCAGCAGCTTTCTGTTTGGAAACACCATATATTTT. This encodes CASSFLFGNTIYF.

V usage is TRBV6-1 and J usage is TRBJ2-4; 8 nucleotides align to TRBD1. Germline-derived CDR1 and CDR2 are MNHNS and SASEGT. CDR3 length equals 16 residues. Losses at the gene ends were 6 bases for V and 1 base for J; bases not matched to a gene: 8. In DNA, the CDR3 is TGTGCCAGCAGGCAGGGGGCAACGGGGGCCAAAAACATTCAGTACTTC. Its protein product is CASRQGATGAKNIQYF.

CDR3 in DNA: TGTGCCAGCAGCGCAACAGGGCACAATGAGCAGTTCTTC. It is translated as CASSATGHNEQFF. The rearrangement links TRBV9 to TRBJ2-1; possibly TRBD1 for D (6 bases). The V end lost 3 bases, the J end lost 5 bases, and 9 bases lay between the germline ends. The CDR3 has 13 amino acids. Germline loops: CDR1 SGDLS, CDR2 YYNGEE.

The chain carries TRBV5-4 and TRBJ1-5; D is undetermined. Germline CDR1 reads SGHNT; CDR2 reads YYREEE (reference sequence). This CDR3 is built from 15 residues. V lost 0 bases, J lost 6 bases, and 13 bases lay in between. As DNA, the CDR3 is TGTGCCAGCAGCTTGGAGGGTAGGGCTGTTCAGCCCCAGCATTTT. Its translation is CASSLEGRAVQPQHF.